This T cell receptor beta chain appears in the sequencing data of a study of blood T cell repertoires in COVID-19 (dated by TCRdb to 2020 to 2021). Broadly, across the study: Collaborator samples came from the United States, Italy and Spain and covered acute and convalescent phases of COVID-19. A de-identified subject ID, COVID-19 status, age in years and sex were almost always included in the sample metadata. The prospective study material was composed of cDNA or gDNA derived from T cells, B-cell-depleted T cells, or PBMCs. Deeply sampled blood TCRbeta repertoires from subjects exposed to, actively infected with, or recovered from COVID-19 were included in the dataset. HLA class I and class II types, where available, came from metadata supplied by the sample provider rather than from assay-based typing. The samples were drawn from two sources: the first 160 participants of the ongoing ImmuneRACE study, and some 1,300 subjects contributed by 6 global collaborators. A freely available public database, intended as a resource for researchers studying the immune response to SARS-CoV-2, is where the repertoires were released.

The full study reports these points: The amount of clinical and demographic metadata varied by source and participant and was provided uncurated.

This clone was counted a single time. This clone's antigen is unknown. No per-base quality is available; no much larger clone lies one base away. TCRbeta CDR3 regions were amplified from genomic DNA using the immunoSEQ Assay, a bias-controlled multiplex PCR. From the authors' description of their analysis: The number of nucleated cells in each sample was estimated by amplification of reference gene primers within the assay. To quantify the absolute abundance of each unique TCRbeta CDR3 rearrangement, sequence reads were collapsed and filtered. For each sample, productive Simpson clonality was calculated as the square root of Simpson's diversity index over productive rearrangements. In TCRdb, the immuneACCESS table is reduced to in-frame sequences with V and J assigned. These tables do not hold every clone; where another copy was compared, an unresolved V gene accounts for under half, and the others remain unexplained. V, J and clone size derive from that table, while D and trimming were established from the DNA sequence. The sample data list 45,000 to 50,000 clones, and approximately 86% of these were observed just once. The top ten constitute 8% to 10% of the sample.

Taken from the germline V gene, the CDR1 and CDR2 loops are MDHEN and SYDVKM. The CDR3 sequence holds 14 residues, the cysteine and phenylalanine included. The DNA shown is the 42-base CDR3, in frame from base 1. Trimming accounts for 5 bases at V and 4 bases at J, while the number of junction bases matched to no gene is 7. The collaborating institutions used their own protocols to collect whole blood in K2EDTA tubes. For TCRbeta analysis, collaborator samples were shipped as frozen whole blood, as isolated PBMCs, or as DNA extracted from either sample type. This receptor was identified in a man older than 75 in a cohort sampled during active COVID-19. The rearrangement joined TRBV28 to TRBJ1-2; 7 bases in between match TRBD1. The material sequenced was peripheral blood. DNA sequence: TGTGCCAGCAGTGTACCGGGACAGCTCTATGGCTACACCTTC. Its translation is CASSVPGQLYGYTF.